This T cell receptor beta chain emerged from a study of control samples from healthy donors and cancer patients. Profiling relied on immunoSEQ multiplex PCR, and the TCRdb table lists in-frame clones only, not all of them. Of approximately 68,000 clones listed, around 80% are singletons. The V segment lost 5 bases and the J segment 6 bases; nucleotides outside the gene matches: 13. This CDR3 comprises 16 residues. The sample consisted of blood. The clonotype comes from a man in his sixties in good health. V and J are TRBV23-1 and TRBJ2-1; 7 nucleotides match TRBD1. TRBV23-1 is given ORF status, its function remaining uncertain. This CDR3 is CASSLVRTGGSNEQFF. CDR3 in DNA: TGCGCCAGCAGTTTGGTTAGGACAGGTGGATCCAATGAGCAGTTCTTC.